The clone carrying this TCR beta chain was detected ten times or more. The record originates from a study of patients and donors after allogeneic stem cell transplantation. The V end lost 7 bases, the J end lost 1 base, and 11 bases lay between the germline ends. CDR3 size: 14 residues. Per germline, CDR1 LNHDA and CDR2 SQIVND (reference sequence). MiXCR was run by TCRdb on the RT-PCR reads, yielding one entry per CDR3 protein. The data show approximately 200,000 distinct CDR3 sequences, roughly 13% seen once. Sequencing input: blood, either unsorted or a sorted T cell fraction (not recorded which). This chain links TRBV19 with TRBJ1-3; tentative D call: TRBD1 (5 bases). The sequence derives from a human donor who was either an allogeneic HSCT recipient or a stem cell or donor lymphocyte infusion donor (not recorded which). It is not recorded whose cells these are; they may come from a transplant donor. The CDR3 loop is CASTRGGSGNTIYF. In DNA, the CDR3 is TGTGCCAGTACCCGGGGGGGGTCTGGAAACACCATATATTTT.